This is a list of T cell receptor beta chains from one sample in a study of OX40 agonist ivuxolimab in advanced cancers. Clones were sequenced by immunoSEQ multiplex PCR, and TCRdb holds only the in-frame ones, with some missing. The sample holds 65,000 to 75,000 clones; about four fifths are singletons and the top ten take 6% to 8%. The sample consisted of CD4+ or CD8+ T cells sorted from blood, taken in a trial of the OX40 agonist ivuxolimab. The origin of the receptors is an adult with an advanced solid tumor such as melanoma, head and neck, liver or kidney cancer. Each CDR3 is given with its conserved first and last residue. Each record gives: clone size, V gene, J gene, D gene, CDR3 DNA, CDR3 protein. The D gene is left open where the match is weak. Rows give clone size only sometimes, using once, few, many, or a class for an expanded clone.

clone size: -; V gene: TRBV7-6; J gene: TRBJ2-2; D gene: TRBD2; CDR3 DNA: TGTGCCAGCAGCTTAATCGGGGGGAGCGACACCGGGGAGCTGTTTTTT; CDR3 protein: CASSLIGGSDTGELFF
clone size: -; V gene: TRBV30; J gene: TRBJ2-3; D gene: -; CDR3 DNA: TGTGCCTGTTTCGGCACAGATACGCAGTATTTT; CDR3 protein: CACFGTDTQYF
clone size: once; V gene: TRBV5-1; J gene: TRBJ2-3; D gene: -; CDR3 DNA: TGCGCCAGCAGCTTTCAAGGGGGAGTAGCAGATACGCAGTATTTT; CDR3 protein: CASSFQGGVADTQYF
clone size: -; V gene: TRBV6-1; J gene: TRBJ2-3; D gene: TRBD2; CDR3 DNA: TGTGCCAGCAGTGAAAATACGGGAGGGACAGATACGCAGTATTTT; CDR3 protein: CASSENTGGTDTQYF
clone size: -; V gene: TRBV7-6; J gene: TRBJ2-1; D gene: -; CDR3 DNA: TGTGCCAGCAGCGCCGGGACCTACAATGAGCAGTTCTTC; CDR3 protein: CASSAGTYNEQFF
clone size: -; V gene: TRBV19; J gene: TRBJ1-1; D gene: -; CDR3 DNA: TGTGCCAGTAACCCGGGCGTGAACACTGAAGCTTTCTTT; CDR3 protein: CASNPGVNTEAFF
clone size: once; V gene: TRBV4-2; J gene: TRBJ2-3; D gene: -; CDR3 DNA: TGTGCCAGCAGCGTCGCCGGGACTAGCACAGATACGCAGTATTTT; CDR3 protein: CASSVAGTSTDTQYF
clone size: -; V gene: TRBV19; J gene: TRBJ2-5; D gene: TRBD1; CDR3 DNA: TGTGCCAGTAGCCTCTCTGGGATTGGACAGGGCTCCGAGACCCAGTACTTC; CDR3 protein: CASSLSGIGQGSETQYF
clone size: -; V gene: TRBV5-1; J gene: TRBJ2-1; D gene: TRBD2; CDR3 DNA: TGCGCCAGCAGCTTGGGCCTAGCGGGAGGAGCGGCCTACAATGAGCAGTTCTTC; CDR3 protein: CASSLGLAGGAAYNEQFF
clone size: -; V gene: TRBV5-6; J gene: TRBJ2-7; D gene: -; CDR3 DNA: TGTGCCAGCAGCTTGGGTTGGGGGGACGAGCAGTACTTC; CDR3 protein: CASSLGWGDEQYF
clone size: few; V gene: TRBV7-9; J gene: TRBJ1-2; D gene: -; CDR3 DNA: TGTGCCAGCAGCTCCCTCGGATCCCTGGCATACACCTTC; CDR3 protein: CASSSLGSLAYTF
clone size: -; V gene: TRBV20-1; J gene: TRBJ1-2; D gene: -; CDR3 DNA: TGCAGTGCTAGAATCAGGGTTGGCTACACCTTC; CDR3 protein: CSARIRVGYTF
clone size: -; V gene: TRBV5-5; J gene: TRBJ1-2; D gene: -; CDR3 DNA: TGTGCCAGCAGCTTAAGGAGCGTGAACTATGGCTACACCTTC; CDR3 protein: CASSLRSVNYGYTF
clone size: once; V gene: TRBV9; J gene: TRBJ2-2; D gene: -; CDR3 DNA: TGTGCCAGCAGCGAAACAGGGTCAAACACCGGGGAGCTGTTTTTT; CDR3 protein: CASSETGSNTGELFF
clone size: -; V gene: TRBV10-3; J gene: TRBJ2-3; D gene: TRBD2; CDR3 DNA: TGTGCCATCAGCCCCATGACTAGCGGGGGGGTAGGGAGCACAGATACGCAGTATTTT; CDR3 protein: CAISPMTSGGVGSTDTQYF
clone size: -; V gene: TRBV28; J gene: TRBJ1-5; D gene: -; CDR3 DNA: TGTGCCAGCAGTGGGGGGGAGGGCCATTTCAATCAGCCCCAGCATTTT; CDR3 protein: CASSGGEGHFNQPQHF
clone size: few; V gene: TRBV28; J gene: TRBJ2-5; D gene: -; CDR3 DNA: TGTGCCAGCGGGGGGGCTTCTACGTACCAAGAGACCCAGTACTTC; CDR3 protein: CASGGASTYQETQYF
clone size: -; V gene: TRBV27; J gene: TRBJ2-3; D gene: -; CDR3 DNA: TGTGCCAGCAGCCCTCGAGCCCGGGGCACAGATACGCAGTATTTT; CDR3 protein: CASSPRARGTDTQYF
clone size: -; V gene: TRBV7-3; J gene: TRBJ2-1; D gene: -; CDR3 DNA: TGTGCCAGCAGCCAGGGGGGAGGCGGGTCCTACAATGAGCAGTTCTTC; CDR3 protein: CASSQGGGGSYNEQFF
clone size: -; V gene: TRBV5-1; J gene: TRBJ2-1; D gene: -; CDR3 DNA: TGCGCCAGCAGCTCGACTACCCCATACAATGAGCAGTTCTTC; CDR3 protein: CASSSTTPYNEQFF
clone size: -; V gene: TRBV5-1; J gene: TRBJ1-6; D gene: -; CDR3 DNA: TGCGCCAGCAGCGGAGAACAGAGCAGCAATTCACCCCTCCACTTT; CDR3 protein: CASSGEQSSNSPLHF
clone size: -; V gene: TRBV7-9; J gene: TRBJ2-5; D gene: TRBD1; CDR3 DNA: TGTGCCAGCAGCTCGAGACAGGGGCAAGAGACCCAGTACTTC; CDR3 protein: CASSSRQGQETQYF
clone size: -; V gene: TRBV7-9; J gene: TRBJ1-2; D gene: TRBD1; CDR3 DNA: TGTGCCAGCAGCCCCACCGACGACAGGGTCTGGTATGGCTACACCTTC; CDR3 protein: CASSPTDDRVWYGYTF
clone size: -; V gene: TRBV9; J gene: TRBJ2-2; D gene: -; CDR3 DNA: TGTGCCAGCAGCGTAGAATGGGCTGGGGAGCTGTTTTTT; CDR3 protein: CASSVEWAGELFF
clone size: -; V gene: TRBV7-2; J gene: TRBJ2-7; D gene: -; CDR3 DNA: TGTGCCAGCAGCGACAGGTTATCCCACGAGCAGTACTTC; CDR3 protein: CASSDRLSHEQYF
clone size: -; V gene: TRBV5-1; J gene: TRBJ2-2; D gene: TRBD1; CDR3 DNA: TGCGCCAGCAGCATGGACAGGGGCAACACCGGGGAGCTGTTTTTT; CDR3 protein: CASSMDRGNTGELFF
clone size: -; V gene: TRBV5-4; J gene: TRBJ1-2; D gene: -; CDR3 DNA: TGTGCCAGCAGCTTGGCTCAGCAATATGGCTACACCTTC; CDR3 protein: CASSLAQQYGYTF
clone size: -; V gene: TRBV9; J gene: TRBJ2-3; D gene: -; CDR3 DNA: TGTGCCAGCAGCCCATTCGCCAGTGGGGGGGATACGCAGTATTTT; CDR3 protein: CASSPFASGGDTQYF
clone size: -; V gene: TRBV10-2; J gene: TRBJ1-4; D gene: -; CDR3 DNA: TGCGCCAGCAGTGCCCCCAATGAAAAACTGTTTTTT; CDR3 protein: CASSAPNEKLFF
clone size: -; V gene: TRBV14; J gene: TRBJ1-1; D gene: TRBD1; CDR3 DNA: TGTGCCAGCAGCCCGATAACAGGGGGCACTGAAGCTTTCTTT; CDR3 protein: CASSPITGGTEAFF
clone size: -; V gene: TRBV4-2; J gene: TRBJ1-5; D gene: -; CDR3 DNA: TGTGCCAGCAGCCAGGCAGGATGGAATCAGCCCCAGCATTTT; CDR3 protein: CASSQAGWNQPQHF
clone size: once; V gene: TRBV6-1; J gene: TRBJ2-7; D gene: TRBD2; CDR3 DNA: TGTGCCAGCAGTGAACTAGCGGGAGGCCTGGGGGAGCAGTACTTC; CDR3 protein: CASSELAGGLGEQYF
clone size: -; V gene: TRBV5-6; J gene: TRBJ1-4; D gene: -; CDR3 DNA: TGTGCCAGCAGCTTCGGGGGGAATGAAAAACTGTTTTTT; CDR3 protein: CASSFGGNEKLFF
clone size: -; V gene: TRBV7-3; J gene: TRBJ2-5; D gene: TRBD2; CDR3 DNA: TGTGCCAGCAGCCTGGCTAGCGGGGGGGCTAAAGAGACCCAGTACTTC; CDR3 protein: CASSLASGGAKETQYF
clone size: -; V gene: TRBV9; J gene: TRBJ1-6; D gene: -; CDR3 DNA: TGTGCCAGCAGCGTAGAAAGGTTGCAGAATTCACCCCTCCACTTT; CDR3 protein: CASSVERLQNSPLHF
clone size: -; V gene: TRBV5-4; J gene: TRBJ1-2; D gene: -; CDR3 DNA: TGTGCCAGCAGCTTGGGTCAGGGTTTTCTAACTATGGATGGCTACACCTTC; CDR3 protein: CASSLGQGFLTMDGYTF